This T cell receptor beta chain stems from a study of T cells in Graves' hyperthyroidism and ophthalmopathy. Study-level points and caveats: Most thyroid clonotypes with frequency above 0.001 were detected in blood.

From RNA transcripts, TCR beta CDR3 regions were amplified. The HTBI set primed first-round TCR CDR3 RT-PCR. Each CDR3 protein is one row after TCRdb ran MiXCR on the multiplex PCR reads. The data show approximately 600,000 distinct CDR3 sequences, over 12% seen once. This clonotype has ten or more counts. Its specificity is not known. CDR1 MNHEY and CDR2 SVGAGI come from the germline V gene. The germline V and J ends were trimmed by 0 bases and 7 bases, with 10 bases remaining between them. The length of the CDR3 is 15 residues. Sequencing was done on a sample of blood. This receptor was obtained from a woman aged 40 to 49 with Graves' ophthalmopathy. The chain links TRBV6-5 to TRBJ1-6; D might be TRBD1 (5 bases). The CDR3 loop is CASSYSDRLNSPLHF. The CDR3 nucleotides read TGTGCCAGCAGTTACTCAGACAGATTAAATTCACCCCTCCACTTT.